This T cell receptor beta chain was captured in a study of T cells in Graves' hyperthyroidism and ophthalmopathy. There are 14 residues in the CDR3. Trimming at V came to 5 bases and at J to 7 bases, leaving 8 bases not matched to a gene. General study points: Ophthalmopathy and stable hyperthyroidism were separated by a 13 V-J model. Blood also contained most expanded thyroid clonotypes above 0.001.

The patients, who ranged from 18 to 65 in age, presented with newly diagnosed hyperthyroidism lasting under 2 months. Thyroid ultrasound and orbital computed tomography, with clinical symptoms and serum thyroxine and TRAb, informed diagnoses. There were TCR beta CDR3 regions amplified from RNA transcripts. Primed by the HTBI set, a first-round RT-PCR was run on the TCR CDR3. Via MiXCR, TCRdb re-called the multiplex PCR reads, giving one row per CDR3 protein. The profile covers 450,000 to 650,000 distinct CDR3 sequences, with less than 25% appearing a single time and about 30% taken by the ten largest. This clonotype came up many times. What it binds is not known.

The clonotype originates from a man aged 18 to 30 with Graves' hyperthyroidism. Sequencing was carried out using blood. J is TRBJ1-2 and V is TRBV12-3 or TRBV12-4; 9 positions match TRBD1. The CDR3 protein is CASSQTGGGLGYTF. The CDR3, as DNA: TGTGCCAGCAGTCAGACAGGGGGAGGTCTTGGCTACACCTTC.